The T cell receptor (beta chain) described here comes from a study of blood T cell repertoires in COVID-19. Study context: The United States, Italy and Spain provided the acute and convalescent COVID-19 samples. PBMCs, B-cell-depleted T cells, or T cells provided the cDNA or gDNA that made up the material.

The CDR3 loop spans 15 amino acids. V dropped 2 bases and J dropped 4 bases, with 15 bases sitting between them. Germline V CDR1 and CDR2: KGHSH, LQKENI. Clones were read by immunoSEQ multiplex PCR, and TCRdb kept only the in-frame ones, dropping some. Seen here are some 35,000 clones, about 80% observed once, and the top ten hold around a third. Input material: peripheral blood. This receptor was identified in a man aged 80 or over with acute or convalescent COVID-19. The chain uses TRBV18 and TRBJ2-7; a weak D match, TRBD2 (5 bases). CDR3 in amino acids: CASSPSREIVYEQYF. The CDR3 DNA reads as TGTGCCAGCTCACCATCCCGGGAAATTGTATACGAGCAGTACTTC.